These 29 T cell receptor beta chains share one sample of origin, sequenced in a study of control samples from healthy donors and cancer patients. The table came from immunoSEQ multiplex PCR; TCRdb's copy has only in-frame clones and leaves some out. The sample lists some 65,000 clones, around 84% occurring once. The sample comprised PBMCs. These receptors were collected from a woman aged 50 to 60 with lung cancer.

This clone has only a few counts. The chain combines TRBV4-2 with TRBJ1-2; a weak D match, TRBD1 (5 bases). CDR3 size: 15 residues. Germline lookup yields CDR1 LGHNA and CDR2 YNFKEQ. V lost 1 base and J lost 5, with 14 bases in between. CDR3 bases: TGTGCCAGCAGCCAAGCCTCAGTCGGGGGTTATGGCTACACCTTC. Translation gives CASSQASVGGYGYTF.

The chain uses TRBV7-2 and TRBJ2-2; D is perhaps TRBD1 (6 bases). Per the germline V gene, CDR1 is SGHTA and CDR2 is FQGNSA. The CDR3 has 15 residues. V dropped 8 bases and J dropped 0 bases, with 13 bases sitting between them. The CDR3 loop is CASGFRTANTGELFF. The CDR3 nucleotides read TGTGCCAGCGGATTCCGGACAGCGAACACCGGGGAGCTGTTTTTT.

The chain carries TRBV27 and TRBJ2-1; 8 bases map to TRBD2. J was trimmed by 8 bases and V by 3 bases; bases with no gene match: 3. The CDR3 has 13 residues. Germline CDR1 reads MNHEY; CDR2 reads SMNVEV (reference sequence). This CDR3 reads CASSFYGGDEQFF. CDR3 bases: TGTGCCAGCAGTTTCTACGGGGGGGATGAGCAGTTCTTC.

This chain connects TRBV4-1 to TRBJ1-2, with TRBD1 as a possible D gene (5 bases). Trimming took 5 bases from V and 4 from J, leaving 8 bases between them. The CDR3 sequence is 12 residues long. Germline CDR1 MGHRA, CDR2 YSYEKL. The CDR3 is CASSGTGYGYTF. In DNA form, the CDR3 reads TGCGCCAGCAGCGGGACTGGCTATGGCTACACCTTC.

This rearrangement joins TRBV7-6 to TRBJ2-3; D unclear. The CDR3 runs to 13 residues. V gave up 4 bases and J gave up 4 bases, with 9 bases separating them. Looked up from germline, CDR1 is SGHVS and CDR2 is FNYEAQ. CDR3 DNA sequence: TGTGCCAGCAGCTCCCTCGTACCAGATACGCAGTATTTT. This codes for CASSSLVPDTQYF. Combining the CDR3 with reference TRBV7-6 and TRBJ2-3 gives the whole variable domain GAGVSQSPRYKVTKRGQDVALRCDPISGHVSLYWYRQALGQGPEFLTYFNYEAQQDKSGLPNDRFSAERPEGSISTLTIQRTEQRDSAMYRCASSSLVPDTQYFGPGTRLTVL.

The chain links TRBV29-1 to TRBJ2-1; TRBD2 might be the D (6 bases). From germline, CDR1 is SQVTM and CDR2 ANQGSEA. This CDR3 contains 14 residues. V lost 7 bases and J lost 6, with 19 bases in between. DNA of the CDR3: TGCAGCGCTGGGCATCCGGGAGCCTCCAATGAGCAGTTCTTC. It encodes CSAGHPGASNEQFF.

V is TRBV19 and J is TRBJ1-2; D call uncertain. V lost 3 bases and J 6 bases, leaving 11 bases between the germline ends. The CDR3 covers 13 residues. Germline values: CDR1 LNHDA, CDR2 SQIVND (reference sequence). DNA of the CDR3: TGTGCCAGTAGTATGTTCGGCAGCGATGGCTACACCTTC. Protein: CASSMFGSDGYTF. Looking up the rest from reference TRBV19 and TRBJ1-2 gives the full variable domain: DGGITQSPKYLFRKEGQNVTLSCEQNLNHDAMYWYRQDPGQGLRLIYYSQIVNDFQKGDIAEGYSVSREKKESFPLTVTSAQKNPTAFYLCASSMFGSDGYTFGSGTRLTVV.

The chain recombines TRBV6-6 with TRBJ1-5; 8 bases map to TRBD1. This CDR3 is 16 amino acids long. Trimming removed 4 bases from V and 4 bases from J; junction bases left unmatched: 9. Germline V gene data show CDR1 as MNHNY and CDR2 as SVGAGI (reference sequence). This CDR3 is CASSFSIQGGNQPQHF. The DNA of the CDR3 is TGTGCCAGCAGTTTCTCAATACAGGGGGGAAATCAGCCCCAGCATTTT.

The chain has TRBV13 and TRBJ1-1; D gene unclear. Trimming removed 7 bases at V and 1 base at J, with 22 bases between. CDR1 and CDR2 (germline): PRHDT, FYEKMQ (reference sequence). This CDR3 has 17 amino acids. The DNA for the CDR3 is TGTGCCAGCACGGTGTTCGGGTCCAACCGTTCGAACACTGAAGCTTTCTTT. Its translation is CASTVFGSNRSNTEAFF.

This clone showed up just once. The gene calls are TRBV11-2 and TRBJ1-4; no firm D call. Trimming shortened V by 5 bases and J by 2 bases, and 12 bases separated the two germline ends. The CDR3 loop spans 15 amino acids. The germline V gene has CDR1 SGHAT and CDR2 FQNNGV. The CDR3 bases are TGTGCCAGCAGCCCACAAATAGGGACTAATGAAAAACTGTTTTTT. Amino acid sequence: CASSPQIGTNEKLFF.

The chain is built from TRBV11-3 and TRBJ2-5, with D perhaps TRBD2 (7 bases). This CDR3 has 15 amino acids. Germline V gene data show CDR1 as SGHNT and CDR2 as YENEEA. V shed 1 base and J shed 0 bases, with 9 bases lying between them. The CDR3 sequence is CASSLGGGHQETQYF. In DNA, the CDR3 is TGTGCCAGCAGCTTAGGGGGGGGCCACCAAGAGACCCAGTACTTC.

The chain joins TRBV18 to TRBJ1-6, with 7 bases identical to TRBD1. The J segment lost 7 bases and the V segment lost 3 bases, leaving 6 bases of the junction unmatched. This CDR3 is 15 amino acids long. Germline V CDR1 and CDR2: KGHSH, LQKENI. CDR3 amino acids: CASSPAGGANSPLHF. CDR3 bases: TGTGCCAGCTCACCTGCAGGGGGGGCCAATTCACCCCTCCACTTT.

This clone has only one observation. The rearrangement uses TRBV12-3 or TRBV12-4 and TRBJ1-1; D unclear. V lost 3 bases and J lost 5, with 4 bases in between. The CDR3 has 11 amino acids. CDR3 nucleotide sequence: TGTGCCAGCAGTTTTAGAACTGAAGCTTTCTTT. Protein product: CASSFRTEAFF.

This clone has just one count. Relative to the germline gene, one junction end is altered; a read error may explain this. Different DNA sequences within this sample yield the same CDR3. V is TRBV10-3 and J is TRBJ1-4; a weak D match, TRBD1 (5 bases). Germline V gene lookup returns CDR1 ENHRY and CDR2 SYGVKD. The CDR3 spans 15 residues. As DNA, the CDR3 is TGCGCCATCAGTGATTGGCAGGGAGACAATGAAAAACTGTTTTTT. Translated: CAISDWQGDNEKLFF.

V is TRBV9 and J is TRBJ2-7, with unresolved D. V gave up 0 bases and J gave up 2 bases, with 18 bases separating them. Germline V gives CDR1 SGDLS, CDR2 YYNGEE. CDR3 length: 17 amino acids. CDR3 sequence reads: CASSVGSGRTEPYEQYF. CDR3 nucleotides: TGTGCCAGCAGCGTAGGGTCTGGTCGGACCGAGCCCTACGAGCAGTACTTC.

This chain links TRBV6-2 or TRBV6-3 with TRBJ1-1; the D is unclear. The CDR3 covers 14 residues. V dropped 4 bases and J dropped 3 bases, with 12 bases sitting between them. Germline lookup yields CDR1 MNHEY and CDR2 SVGEGT. DNA of the CDR3: TGTGCCAGCAGTTTCCCCGACGTTTACACTGAAGCTTTCTTT. Protein sequence: CASSFPDVYTEAFF.

The genes are TRBV19 and TRBJ1-1; TRBD1 matches at 7 bases. The V segment lost 5 bases and the J segment 8 bases; nucleotides outside the gene matches: 11. Germline CDR1 LNHDA, CDR2 SQIVND (reference sequence). The CDR3 runs to 14 residues. CDR3 sequence (DNA): TGTGCCAGTAGTGGAATGACAGGGTCCGGGGAAGCTTTCTTT. Protein product: CASSGMTGSGEAFF.

On this clone: At one end, the junction sequence differs from germline, possibly due to a read error. In the same sample, other DNA sequences code for this CDR3. The rearrangement uses TRBV4-3 and TRBJ2-2; TRBD1 agrees at 7 bases. The length of the CDR3 is 18 residues. Germline CDR1 and CDR2: LGHNA and YSLEER. CDR3 DNA sequence: TGCGCCAGCAGCTACCGTATCGGGGACAGTGCGAACACCGGGGAGCTATTTTTT. Amino acid sequence: CASSYRIGDSANTGELFF.

The chain employs TRBV7-9 and TRBJ1-1; D is ambiguous. CDR1 SEHNR and CDR2 FQNEAQ come from the germline V gene (reference sequence). Trimming stripped 5 bases from V and 0 bases from J, with 10 bases between. This CDR3 spans 14 amino acids. This chain's CDR3 is CASSPPGVNTEAFF. The CDR3 DNA reads TGTGCCAGCAGCCCCCCGGGCGTGAACACTGAAGCTTTCTTT.

This chain links TRBV19 with TRBJ2-5, with D perhaps TRBD1 (6 bases). Germline values: CDR1 LNHDA, CDR2 SQIVND (reference sequence). The V gene lost 1 base and the J gene lost 2 bases, with 8 bases spanning the gap. The CDR3 spans 14 residues. CDR3 loop: CASSIGGGQETQYF. The CDR3, as DNA: TGTGCCAGTAGTATAGGAGGGGGACAAGAGACCCAGTACTTC.

This chain joins TRBV4-3 and TRBJ2-3; no clear D gene. This CDR3 is 13 amino acids long. Trimming stripped 0 bases from V and 3 bases from J, with 4 bases between. Germline CDR1 reads LGHNA; CDR2 reads YSLEER. CDR3 nucleotide sequence: TGCGCCAGCAGCCAAGAAGGGACAGATACGCAGTATTTT. Its protein product is CASSQEGTDTQYF.

With respect to this clone: A read error may produce the germline difference seen at one junction end. This sequence joins TRBV6-5 and TRBJ2-5, with 9 bases aligning to TRBD1. Germline lookup yields CDR1 MNHEY and CDR2 SVGAGI. The CDR3 contains 14 residues. DNA for the CDR3: TGTGCCAGCATTTACGACAGGGGGATGGAGACCCAGTACTTC. Its protein product is CASIYDRGMETQYF.

This chain uses TRBV12-3 or TRBV12-4 with TRBJ1-1; perhaps TRBD1 as D (6 bases). There are 13 residues in the CDR3. Trimming pared 4 bases from V and 5 bases from J, leaving 11 bases between. The CDR3 is CASSSTGRTEAFF. CDR3 coding DNA: TGTGCCAGCAGTTCTACAGGGAGAACTGAAGCTTTCTTT.

The chain joins TRBV27 to TRBJ1-2; no firm D call. CDR1 and CDR2 (germline): MNHEY, SMNVEV (reference sequence). This CDR3 is 14 amino acids long. Trimming removed 2 bases from V and 5 bases from J, with 12 bases in between. CDR3 nucleotides: TGTGCCAGCAGTTTACGGAGGGAGTGGTATGGCTACACCTTC. This translates into CASSLRREWYGYTF.

CDR3 amino acids: CASSGNTIYF. The CDR3 bases are TGTGCCAGCAGTGGAAACACCATATATTTT. The chain recombines TRBV11-2 with TRBJ1-3; D is ambiguous. Between the trimmed V and J ends, which lost 6 bases and 3 bases, there was a span of 0 bases. CDR1 SGHAT and CDR2 FQNNGV come from the germline V gene. The CDR3 contains 10 residues.

CDR3 nucleotide sequence: TGTGCCAGCAGCCTTGGACCGGACAGGGGGAGGAAGACCCAGTACTTC. This codes for CASSLGPDRGRKTQYF. The chain has TRBV7-2 and TRBJ2-5, with TRBD1 matching over 10 bases. Germline values: CDR1 SGHTA, CDR2 FQGNSA. The CDR3 runs 16 residues. V shed 5 bases, J shed 6 bases, and the junction held 12 bases outside the gene matches.

The rearrangement joins TRBV7-3 to TRBJ1-2; D unclear. V was cut by 5 bases and J by 2 bases, with 9 bases left in between. CDR3 length: 13 residues. The germline CDR1 and CDR2 sequences are SGHTA and FQGTGA. The CDR3 spells CASSVGPNYGYTF. In DNA form, the CDR3 reads TGTGCCAGCAGCGTCGGGCCGAACTATGGCTACACCTTC.

The rearrangement joins TRBV20-1 to TRBJ1-1; no clear D gene. Looked up from germline, CDR1 is DFQATT and CDR2 is SNEGSKA (reference sequence). The CDR3 runs to 11 residues. V gave up 6 bases and J gave up 6 bases, with 11 bases separating them. CDR3 region: CSARTLSEAFF. In DNA, the CDR3 is TGCAGTGCGAGGACCCTGTCTGAAGCTTTCTTT.

The chain employs TRBV3-1 (or the pseudogene TRBV3-2) and TRBJ2-1; D may match TRBD1 or TRBD2 (5 bases each). CDR3 length: 15 residues. CDR1 LGHDT and CDR2 YNNKEL come from the germline V gene (reference sequence). The ends were cut back, 6 bases at V and 0 bases at J, with 12 bases in the middle. CDR3 nucleotide sequence: TGTGCCAGCAGGACCTCAGGGAGCTCCTACAATGAGCAGTTCTTC. Amino acids: CASRTSGSSYNEQFF.